The sample holds a few counts of the clone carrying this T cell receptor beta chain. What it binds is not known. 5'RACE, which relied on constant-segment primers, yielded TCR alpha and TCR beta cDNA libraries carrying sample barcodes and UMIs. TCRdb re-analysed the 5' RACE reads in MiXCR, keeping a single row per CDR3 protein. Of roughly 250,000 distinct CDR3 sequences in the sample, approximately 16% were seen once. Germline assignment: CDR1 MNHEY and CDR2 SVGAGI. Trimming removed 0 bases at V and 3 bases at J, with 8 bases between. The CDR3 covers 14 residues. The data are from a study of T-cell memory formation after mild COVID-19. Study-wide context: TCR clusters largely stayed donor specific. Study outcomes and limitations: CD4+ clones that contracted lay mainly in CM and EM; CD8+ ones lay in EMRA.

The specimen was PBMCs or a T cell subset sorted from them (not recorded which). This rearrangement joins TRBV6-5 to TRBJ1-1; D is unresolved. This TCR was sampled from a man younger than 35 who had mild COVID-19 (a few samples of this study predate the infection). Cell type and time point are not known. The CDR3 DNA reads as TGTGCCAGCAGTTACTCGGGCCAAGACACTGAAGCTTTCTTT. This sequence encodes CASSYSGQDTEAFF.